The 30 T cell receptor beta chains presented below share a single source sample, sequenced in a study of cytomegalovirus exposure and HLA in healthy donors. Here immunoSEQ multiplex PCR was the method, and the copy in TCRdb shows in-frame clones only, minus some. The sample lists about 160,000 clones, around 90% seen once, with roughly 3% in the top ten. Sequencing input: PBMCs. The source is a woman between 18 and 29 years old in good health and CMV-seropositive.

J is TRBJ2-7 and V is TRBV5-4, with D perhaps matching TRBD2 (7 bases). Germline V gives CDR1 SGHNT, CDR2 YYREEE (reference sequence). The V end lost 3 bases, the J end lost 6 bases, and 16 bases lay between the germline ends. The CDR3 totals 14 residues. DNA for the CDR3: TGTGCCAGCAGCTCCCCTGGCGGGGGCGGCGAGCAGTACTTC. Amino acids: CASSSPGGGGEQYF. Filled out from reference TRBV5-4 and TRBJ2-7, the complete variable domain reads ETGVTQSPTHLIKTRGQQVTLRCSSQSGHNTVSWYQQALGQGPQFIFQYYREEENGRGNFPPRFSGLQFPNYSSELNVNALELDDSALYLCASSSPGGGGEQYFGPGTRLTVT.

The chain uses TRBV7-9 and TRBJ1-1; 12 nucleotides match TRBD1. The CDR3 has 17 amino acids. The V gene end was trimmed by 0 bases and the J gene end by 2 bases; junction bases not matched to a gene: 4. Germline lookup yields CDR1 SEHNR and CDR2 FQNEAQ (reference sequence). Here the CDR3 DNA reads TGTGCCAGCAGCTTAGCAGGGACAGGGGGCCTCAACACTGAAGCTTTCTTT. Protein product: CASSLAGTGGLNTEAFF.

The chain combines TRBV6-5 with TRBJ2-7; 8 bases are shared with TRBD2. The V gene's germline CDR1 is MNHEY and CDR2 SVGAGI. V trimming: 7 bases; J trimming: 0 bases; junction bases outside the gene matches: 2. This CDR3 region has 13 residues. The CDR3 DNA is TGTGCCAGCAAGGCGGGGGGCTCCTACGAGCAGTACTTC. This sequence encodes CASKAGGSYEQYF.

The chain has TRBV29-1 and TRBJ2-5; 8 positions match TRBD1. V was clipped by 6 bases and J by 3 bases; unmatched bases: 3. Germline-derived CDR1 and CDR2 are SQVTM and ANQGSEA. This CDR3 region has 12 residues. The CDR3 is CSVGQGKETQYF. The CDR3 nucleotides read TGCAGCGTCGGACAGGGAAAAGAGACCCAGTACTTC.

The chain is built from TRBV6-1 and TRBJ2-3, with TRBD2 as a possible D gene (5 bases). Germline CDR1 reads MNHNS; CDR2 reads SASEGT. CDR3 length equals 17 residues. V was shortened by 1 base and J by 0 bases, with 14 bases between the two germline ends. CDR3 protein: CASSEGELERSTDTQYF. The CDR3 DNA is TGTGCCAGCAGTGAAGGCGAACTAGAAAGAAGCACAGATACGCAGTATTTT.

This chain links TRBV5-1 with TRBJ2-7, with 7 bases identical to TRBD2. CDR3 size: 15 residues. Trimming took 4 bases from V and 3 from J; bases not matched to a gene: 10. CDR1 is SGHRS and CDR2 is YFSETQ in the germline V gene. In DNA form, the CDR3 reads TGCGCCAGCAGCCCCGGACTAGTCCCCAACTACGAGCAGTACTTC. This sequence encodes CASSPGLVPNYEQYF.

This clone was counted only a few times. The J gene is TRBJ2-7, the V gene TRBV11-1, with 11 bases that match TRBD2. The CDR3 is 17 residues long. The junction had 9 bases not matched to a gene; V was cut back by 3 bases and J by 2 bases. Germline V gives CDR1 SGHAT, CDR2 FQDESV (reference sequence). DNA for the CDR3: TGTGCCAGCAGCTTTGCGACTAGCGGGACCAATACCTACGAGCAGTACTTC. Translated, it gives CASSFATSGTNTYEQYF. The complete variable domain, with remaining parts taken from reference TRBV11-1 and TRBJ2-7, reads EAEVAQSPRYKITEKSQAVAFWCDPISGHATLYWYRQILGQGPELLVQFQDESVVDDSQLPKDRFSAERLKGVDSTLKIQPAELGDSAMYLCASSFATSGTNTYEQYFGPGTRLTVT.

This clone has only one observation. The chain couples TRBV10-3 to TRBJ1-5; tentative D call: TRBD1 (5 bases). Germline assignment: CDR1 ENHRY and CDR2 SYGVKD. The CDR3 is made up of 15 amino acids. V dropped 3 bases and J dropped 3 bases, with 12 bases sitting between them. CDR3 region: CAISDGGVANQPQHF. DNA for the CDR3: TGTGCCATCAGTGATGGGGGGGTGGCCAATCAGCCCCAGCATTTT.

This sequence joins TRBV7-7 and TRBJ2-7, with a tentative D call TRBD2 (5 bases). V gave up 5 bases and J gave up 7 bases, with 24 bases separating them. The V gene's germline CDR1 is SSHAT and CDR2 FNYEAQ (reference sequence). The CDR3 runs 16 residues. CDR3 sequence (DNA): TGTGCCAGCAGCCCAAAATGGAGTAACAGTAAGCGGGAGCAGTACTTC. It codes for CASSPKWSNSKREQYF. Combining the CDR3 with reference TRBV7-7 and TRBJ2-7 gives the whole variable domain GAGVSQSPRYKVTKRGQDVTLRCDPISSHATLYWYQQALGQGPEFLTYFNYEAQPDKSGLPSDRFSAERPEGSISTLTIQRTEQRDSAMYRCASSPKWSNSKREQYFGPGTRLTVT.

The chain links TRBV4-1 to TRBJ1-1; 7 bases line up with TRBD1. The CDR3 contains 16 residues. Per germline, CDR1 MGHRA and CDR2 YSYEKL. Germline trimming cut 1 base from V and 4 bases from J; bases unmatched to any gene: 9. CDR3 nucleotide sequence: TGCGCCAGCAGCCAAGTTAGCAGGCAGGGGGGCACTGAAGCTTTCTTT. Residues: CASSQVSRQGGTEAFF.

CDR3 loop: CASSQATGAVYGYTF. The CDR3, as DNA: TGCGCCAGCAGCCAAGCGACAGGGGCGGTCTATGGCTACACCTTC. The rearrangement joins TRBV4-1 to TRBJ1-2; 8 bases agree with TRBD1. V shed 1 base and J 4 bases; nucleotides not matched to a gene: 5. This CDR3 spans 15 amino acids. Looked up from germline, CDR1 is MGHRA and CDR2 is YSYEKL.

This clone was counted a single time. The chain carries TRBV27 and TRBJ1-4, with 9 bases lining up with TRBD1. V lost 6 bases and J lost 8; bases outside the gene matches: 10. The CDR3 contains 15 residues. Germline CDR1 reads MNHEY; CDR2 reads SMNVEV (reference sequence). CDR3 nucleotide sequence: TGTGCCAGCAGGCCACAGGGGGCCGTGGGAGAAAAACTGTTTTTT. The encoded protein is CASRPQGAVGEKLFF.

This chain links TRBV30 with TRBJ1-1, with D possibly being TRBD1 (5 bases). The V gene lost 0 bases and the J gene lost 6 bases, with 11 bases spanning the gap. The CDR3 has 13 amino acids. Germline CDR1 is GTSNPN and CDR2 is SVGIG (reference sequence). The chain's CDR3 is CAWSVGGRAEAFF. CDR3 sequence (DNA): TGTGCCTGGAGTGTCGGGGGTCGGGCTGAAGCTTTCTTT. The full variable domain, in which reference TRBV30 and TRBJ1-1 provide the parts outside the CDR3, is SQTIHQWPATLVQPVGSPLSLECTVEGTSNPNLYWYRQAAGRGLQLLFYSVGIGQISSEVPQNLSASRPQDRQFILSSKKLLLSDSGFYLCAWSVGGRAEAFFGQGTRLTVV.

This sequence joins TRBV7-9 and TRBJ1-1; unclear D gene. Per the germline V gene, CDR1 is SEHNR and CDR2 is FQNEAQ (reference sequence). The CDR3 runs to 14 residues. The V gene lost 1 base and the J gene lost 0 bases, with 6 bases spanning the gap. The CDR3 coding sequence is TGTGCCAGCAGCTTAGTCGGTATGAACACTGAAGCTTTCTTT. Its translation is CASSLVGMNTEAFF.

The V and J genes are TRBV5-1 and TRBJ1-2; D is ambiguous. The CDR3 totals 14 residues. V lost 0 bases and J 2 bases, leaving 8 bases between the germline ends. Per the germline V gene, CDR1 is SGHRS and CDR2 is YFSETQ. The CDR3, as DNA: TGCGCCAGCAGCTTGGCCGACGGGAACTATGGCTACACCTTC. Protein product: CASSLADGNYGYTF.

The CDR3 region is CASSLGDNTGELFF. CDR3 nucleotide sequence: TGTGCCAGCAGCTTAGGAGATAACACCGGGGAGCTGTTTTTT. The V and J genes are TRBV7-6 and TRBJ2-2; no definite D call. Germline lookup yields CDR1 SGHVS and CDR2 FNYEAQ. This CDR3 contains 14 residues. V was trimmed by 1 base and J by 2 bases, leaving 5 bases between them. Full variable domain (outside the CDR3, taken from reference TRBV7-6 and TRBJ2-2): GAGVSQSPRYKVTKRGQDVALRCDPISGHVSLYWYRQALGQGPEFLTYFNYEAQQDKSGLPNDRFSAERPEGSISTLTIQRTEQRDSAMYRCASSLGDNTGELFFGEGSRLTVL.

V is TRBV5-1 and J is TRBJ2-7; weak D call: TRBD2 (7 bases). Germline V CDR1 and CDR2: SGHRS, YFSETQ. Trimming stripped 0 bases from V and 2 bases from J, with 12 bases between. The CDR3 runs 15 residues. The DNA of the CDR3 is TGCGCCAGCAGCTTGGGGCGGGGGCCTCCCTACGAGCAGTACTTC. Residues: CASSLGRGPPYEQYF.

This clone is a singleton in its sample. The chain employs TRBV29-1 and TRBJ1-4; D ambiguous. Germline V CDR1 and CDR2: SQVTM, ANQGSEA. V was clipped by 4 bases and J by 8 bases, with 11 bases between them. This CDR3 has 12 residues. In DNA, the CDR3 is TGCAGCGTTGGATGGGTGCGGGAAAAACTGTTTTTT. Translation: CSVGWVREKLFF.

The chain has TRBV6-6 and TRBJ2-7; TRBD2 is a possible D gene (7 bases). The V gene's germline CDR1 is MNHNY and CDR2 SVGAGI (reference sequence). This CDR3 region has 14 residues. V dropped 5 bases and J dropped 0 bases, with 11 bases sitting between them. The CDR3 is CASSRGDYSYEQYF. As DNA, the CDR3 is TGTGCCAGCAGTAGGGGGGACTACTCCTACGAGCAGTACTTC.

This clone occurred a few times. V usage is TRBV5-1 and J usage is TRBJ1-1; D perhaps matches TRBD1 (6 bases). V was clipped by 1 base and J by 2 bases, with 15 bases between them. Germline-derived CDR1 and CDR2 are SGHRS and YFSETQ. CDR3 length equals 16 residues. The CDR3 coding sequence is TGCGCCAGCAGCTTGAGGCCCCAGGGGCACAACACTGAAGCTTTCTTT. Translation gives CASSLRPQGHNTEAFF.

The chain carries TRBV7-7 and TRBJ2-2; D perhaps matches TRBD2 (6 bases). CDR1 SSHAT and CDR2 FNYEAQ come from the germline V gene (reference sequence). The V and J ends lost 6 bases and 4 bases respectively, with 15 bases between them. The CDR3 totals 15 residues. CDR3 nucleotide sequence: TGTGCCAGCAGTCACGCTGACGGGGGCACCGGGGAGCTGTTTTTT. Translation: CASSHADGGTGELFF.

The CDR3 DNA reads TGCGCCAGCAGCGCGGACAGAGGAAACACCATATATTTT. Translation: CASSADRGNTIYF. The chain combines TRBV10-2 with TRBJ1-3; a weak D match, TRBD1 (6 bases). Germline assignment: CDR1 WSHSY and CDR2 SAAADI. The CDR3 sequence is 13 residues long. V lost 6 bases to trimming and J lost 4 bases, with 10 bases between them.

The chain uses TRBV28 and TRBJ2-6, with 7 positions matching TRBD1. Germline-derived CDR1 and CDR2 are MDHEN and SYDVKM. This CDR3 has 14 amino acids. Trimming took 5 bases from V and 2 from J; bases not matched to a gene: 0. The CDR3 loop is CASSDRAGANVLTF. CDR3 sequence (DNA): TGTGCCAGCAGTGACAGGGCTGGGGCCAACGTCCTGACTTTC.

The J gene is TRBJ1-2, the V gene TRBV7-9, with TRBD1 matching 9 bases. The length of the CDR3 is 15 residues. Per the germline V gene, CDR1 is SEHNR and CDR2 is FQNEAQ (reference sequence). The ends lost 4 bases at V and 4 bases at J; junction bases unmatched: 7. For the CDR3, the DNA is TGTGCCAGCAGCTCCTCCGGACAGGGGCTCTATGGCTACACCTTC. This codes for CASSSSGQGLYGYTF.

This chain uses TRBV28 with TRBJ2-7, with D possibly being TRBD1 (5 bases). Germline CDR1 and CDR2: MDHEN and SYDVKM. Trimming stripped 5 bases from V and 3 bases from J, with 14 bases between. CDR3 length: 14 amino acids. The CDR3 bases are TGTGCCAGCAGTGGGGCAGTCATAAACTACGAGCAGTACTTC. Residues: CASSGAVINYEQYF.

The chain uses TRBV5-1 and TRBJ1-2, with TRBD1 matching 7 bases. This CDR3 has 15 amino acids. Unmatched junction bases numbered 6, after V lost 0 bases and J lost 4 bases. Germline loops: CDR1 SGHRS, CDR2 YFSETQ. CDR3 amino acids: CASSLVAEGAYGYTF. CDR3 bases: TGCGCCAGCAGCTTGGTCGCGGAGGGGGCCTATGGCTACACCTTC.

This clone came up once. The V gene is TRBV5-6, the J gene TRBJ2-3, with 7 bases identical to TRBD2. Germline-derived CDR1 and CDR2 are SGHDT and YYEEEE. The length of the CDR3 is 14 residues. V lost 0 bases, J lost 4 bases, and 2 bases stayed unmatched. CDR3 nucleotide sequence: TGTGCCAGCAGCTTGGGAGGGAGGGCAGATACGCAGTATTTT. This gives the protein CASSLGGRADTQYF.

This clone was detected a few times. The chain links TRBV12-5 to TRBJ1-2, with 9 bases that match TRBD1. In germline, CDR1 is LGHNT, CDR2 FRNRAP. After removal of 5 bases from V and 4 bases from J, the junction contained 2 bases not matched to a gene. The CDR3 runs 13 residues. CDR3 DNA: TGTGCTAGTGGTCCGGGACAGGGCTATGGCTACACCTTC. It is translated as CASGPGQGYGYTF.

The V call is TRBV21-1, the J call TRBJ2-7; TRBD2 is the table's D call, not checked against the DNA. TRBV21-1 is a pseudogene. There are 16 residues in the CDR3. The CDR3 reads CASSKDTSGFFYEQYF. The CDR3 nucleotides are TGTGCCAGCAGCAAAGATACTAGCGGGTTCTTCTACGAGCAGTACTTC.

The V and J genes are TRBV29-1 and TRBJ2-1; TRBD1 agrees at 10 bases. Trimming took 7 bases from V and 8 from J; bases not matched to a gene: 5. CDR1 is SQVTM, CDR2 ANQGSEA, per germline. CDR3 length: 12 amino acids. CDR3 sequence: CSGDRGRDEQFF. CDR3 nucleotides: TGCAGCGGGGACAGGGGACGCGATGAGCAGTTCTTC.